This T cell receptor (beta chain) was found in a study of CD8 T cells in ankylosing spondylitis. Whole-study results and caveats: Disease-associated clones were CD8+ and fairly uncommon in peripheral blood.

This CDR3 region has 15 residues. Looked up from germline, CDR1 is MDHEN and CDR2 is SYDVKM. The J segment lost 6 bases and the V segment lost 6 bases, leaving 5 bases of the junction unmatched. On this clonotype: What it binds is unknown.

The authors made TCR beta libraries by quantitative 5'-RACE with molecular barcodes. TCRdb reprocessed the 5' RACE reads with MiXCR, giving one entry per CDR3 protein. The table lists roughly 150,000 distinct CDR3 sequences, around 32% of them singletons. Sequencing was performed on synovial fluid, either unsorted or a sorted T cell fraction (not recorded which). The sequence came from a male donor with ankylosing spondylitis. The chain links TRBV28 to TRBJ2-1, with TRBD2 matching 13 bases. CDR3: CASSRTSGSPNEQFF. CDR3 bases: TGTGCCAGCAGCAGGACTAGCGGGAGCCCCAATGAGCAGTTCTTC.